These T cell receptor beta chains were read from a single sample in a study of T cell responses to AZD1222 COVID-19 vaccine. Clones were sequenced by immunoSEQ multiplex PCR, and TCRdb holds only the in-frame ones, with some missing. The sample carries some 150,000 clones, 90% to 95% recorded once. The sequencing used peripheral blood, collected on day 0 of AZD1222 vaccination. The receptors were gathered from an adult in good health. CDR3s include the opening cysteine and the closing phenylalanine or tryptophan. Each record gives: J gene, V gene, clone size, D gene, CDR3 length, CDR3 protein, CDR3 DNA. D genes are given only for firm matches. Rows give clone size only sometimes, using once, few, many, or a class for an expanded clone.

TRBJ1-4	TRBV15	-	-	14	CATSRDRILEKLFF	TGTGCCACCAGCAGGGATCGTATACTGGAAAAACTGTTTTTT
TRBJ2-5	TRBV18	-	-	14	CASSLSGYQETQYF	TGTGCCAGCTCACTATCGGGGTATCAAGAGACCCAGTACTTC
TRBJ1-1	TRBV5-1	-	TRBD1	15	CASSIQQGMNTEAFF	TGCGCCAGCAGCATACAACAGGGGATGAACACTGAAGCTTTCTTT
TRBJ1-5	TRBV19	-	-	14	CASSIDPGDQPQHF	TGTGCCAGTAGTATAGATCCGGGCGATCAGCCCCAGCATTTT
TRBJ1-5	TRBV6-6	-	-	13	CASNRQADQPQHF	TGTGCCAGCAATCGACAGGCCGATCAGCCCCAGCATTTT
TRBJ2-7	TRBV6-1	few	TRBD2	18	CASSDRLAGGPSSYEQYF	TGTGCCAGCAGTGATAGACTAGCGGGGGGCCCGAGCTCCTACGAGCAGTACTTC
TRBJ1-1	TRBV7-9	-	-	13	CASSQRANTEAFF	TGTGCCAGCAGCCAACGCGCGAACACTGAAGCTTTCTTT
TRBJ2-7	TRBV5-6	-	TRBD2	16	CASSLGLAGASYEQYF	TGTGCCAGCAGCTTGGGACTAGCGGGAGCATCCTACGAGCAGTACTTC
TRBJ2-7	TRBV5-6	-	TRBD2	14	CASSLGLAGPEQYF	TGTGCCAGCAGCCTGGGACTAGCGGGACCCGAGCAGTACTTC
TRBJ2-3	TRBV29-1	once	-	14	CSVAMGGSTDTQYF	TGCAGCGTTGCCATGGGGGGAAGCACAGATACGCAGTATTTT
TRBJ1-2	TRBV5-1	-	-	14	CASSLAGDDYGYTF	TGCGCCAGCAGCTTGGCAGGGGATGACTATGGCTACACCTTC
TRBJ1-5	TRBV9	-	-	14	CASSAVSGSQPQHF	TGTGCCAGCAGCGCCGTGTCAGGGTCCCAGCCCCAGCATTTT
TRBJ1-5	TRBV12-5	-	TRBD1	16	CASGSERGGYSQPQHF	TGTGCTAGTGGATCTGAACGAGGGGGCTATAGTCAGCCCCAGCATTTT
TRBJ2-1	TRBV2	-	TRBD2	18	CASSGVNGGRARGDEQFF	TGTGCCAGCAGTGGGGTAAACGGCGGGAGGGCCCGAGGGGATGAGCAGTTCTTC
TRBJ1-5	TRBV19	-	-	16	CASTSGEGLSNQPQHF	TGTGCCAGTACCTCAGGGGAAGGTTTATCCAATCAGCCCCAGCATTTT
TRBJ2-7	TRBV7-8	-	-	12	CASSPLIYEQYF	TGTGCCAGCAGCCCCCTAATATACGAGCAGTACTTC
TRBJ2-1	TRBV11-2	once	-	16	CASSRFGTVSYNEQFF	TGTGCCAGCAGCCGCTTCGGGACCGTATCCTACAATGAGCAGTTCTTC
TRBJ2-1	TRBV11-1	-	-	15	CASSLAGGPSNEQFF	TGTGCCAGCAGCTTAGCGGGGGGGCCTTCCAATGAGCAGTTCTTC
TRBJ2-1	TRBV10-1	-	-	12	CASSTGDNEQFF	TGCGCCAGCTCCACGGGAGACAATGAGCAGTTCTTC
TRBJ1-2	TRBV7-2	-	TRBD1	18	CASSFLPGQGAGYYGYTF	TGTGCCAGCAGCTTTCTCCCGGGACAGGGGGCAGGATACTATGGCTACACCTTC
TRBJ1-4	TRBV10-3	once	-	15	CAISESGTSNEKLFF	TGTGCCATCAGTGAGTCGGGGACTTCTAATGAAAAACTGTTTTTT
TRBJ1-1	TRBV5-4	-	-	17	CASASFSRGGIGTEAFF	TGTGCCAGCGCATCTTTTTCTCGTGGCGGGATCGGCACTGAAGCTTTCTTT
TRBJ1-4	TRBV9	-	TRBD1	16	CASSTEPGQINEKLFF	TGTGCCAGCAGCACCGAACCGGGACAGATTAATGAAAAACTGTTTTTT
TRBJ2-2	TRBV9	-	TRBD2	16	CASSVPTSGGTGELFF	TGTGCCAGCAGCGTACCTACTAGCGGGGGCACCGGGGAGCTGTTTTTT
TRBJ2-3	TRBV3-1/TRBV3-2	-	TRBD2	19	CASSQDQGVAGGSTDTQYF	TGTGCCAGCAGCCAAGATCAAGGGGTAGCGGGAGGATCGACAGATACGCAGTATTTT
TRBJ1-2	TRBV6-5	-	TRBD1	14	CASSSTGQGRGYTF	TGTGCCAGCAGTTCAACCGGACAGGGCCGTGGCTACACCTTC
TRBJ1-2	TRBV7-9	-	-	14	CASSLGGRYYGYTF	TGTGCCAGCAGCTTAGGGGGACGGTACTATGGCTACACCTTC
TRBJ1-6	TRBV10-3	-	TRBD1	15	CAISESDRGYSPLHF	TGTGCCATCAGTGAGTCCGACAGGGGATATTCACCCCTCCACTTT
TRBJ2-7	TRBV5-5	few	-	11	CASSVGGEQYF	TGTGCCAGCAGCGTAGGGGGCGAGCAGTACTTC
TRBJ1-1	TRBV4-1	-	TRBD1	17	CASSQGRDSYMNTEAFF	TGCGCCAGCAGCCAAGGCCGGGACAGTTACATGAACACTGAAGCTTTCTTT
TRBJ1-3	TRBV6-5	-	-	15	CASKAFGGSGNTIYF	TGTGCCAGCAAAGCGTTTGGGGGCTCTGGAAACACCATATATTTT
TRBJ1-5	TRBV6-5	-	-	14	CASRRTRGNQPQHF	TGTGCCAGCCGACGAACCAGAGGCAATCAGCCCCAGCATTTT
TRBJ2-3	TRBV19	-	-	14	CASSIESVTDTQYF	TGTGCCAGTAGTATAGAGTCGGTCACAGATACGCAGTATTTT
TRBJ1-4	TRBV14	-	-	15	CASSQGFLPNEKLFF	TGTGCCAGCAGCCAAGGATTCCTACCAAATGAAAAACTGTTTTTT
TRBJ1-2	TRBV2	-	TRBD1	14	CASSELDRGGGYTF	TGTGCCAGCAGTGAATTGGACAGGGGCGGCGGCTACACCTTC
TRBJ1-4	TRBV6-5	once	-	14	CASTNPWGKEKLFF	TGTGCCAGCACCAACCCGTGGGGTAAAGAAAAACTGTTTTTT
TRBJ2-1	TRBV19	-	TRBD2	16	CASSVTSGSSYNEQFF	TGTGCCAGTAGCGTTACTAGCGGTTCCTCCTACAATGAGCAGTTCTTC
TRBJ2-2	TRBV2	-	-	14	CASSDRINTGELFF	TGTGCCAGCAGTGATAGGATCAACACCGGGGAGCTGTTTTTT
TRBJ1-6	TRBV18	-	TRBD1	16	CASSPVSRTGLSPLHF	TGTGCCAGCTCACCGGTAAGCAGGACAGGGCTTTCACCCCTCCACTTT
TRBJ1-1	TRBV27	-	-	11	CASSSEAEAFF	TGTGCCAGCAGTTCCGAGGCTGAAGCTTTCTTT
TRBJ1-1	TRBV4-1	-	TRBD1	16	CASSQREGQSNTEAFF	TGCGCCAGCAGCCAAAGGGAGGGACAGTCGAACACTGAAGCTTTCTTT
TRBJ2-7	TRBV5-1	-	TRBD2	14	CASSLSGEVYEQYF	TGCGCCAGCAGCCTCAGCGGGGAGGTTTACGAGCAGTACTTC
TRBJ1-2	TRBV5-1	-	-	14	CASSSVPTDEDYTF	TGCGCCAGCAGCTCGGTCCCGACTGATGAAGACTACACCTTC
TRBJ2-7	TRBV7-9	-	-	14	CASSSPGLQYEQYF	TGTGCCAGCAGCTCACCGGGACTTCAATACGAGCAGTACTTC
TRBJ2-7	TRBV3-1/TRBV3-2	few	TRBD2	18	CASSQGPGGGEGVLEQYF	TGTGCCAGCAGCCAAGGTCCGGGAGGGGGAGAGGGGGTCCTCGAGCAGTACTTC
TRBJ2-1	TRBV13	-	-	15	CASSSGRSFYNEQFF	TGTGCCAGCAGTTCCGGACGTAGCTTTTACAATGAGCAGTTCTTC
TRBJ2-2	TRBV4-1	-	-	16	CASSQGGFLGAGELFF	TGCGCCAGCAGCCAAGGAGGGTTCTTGGGGGCCGGGGAGCTGTTTTTT
TRBJ2-3	TRBV7-9	-	TRBD2	15	CASSFASGRTDTQYF	TGTGCCAGCAGCTTCGCTAGCGGGAGAACAGATACGCAGTATTTT
TRBJ2-7	TRBV3-1/TRBV3-2	-	TRBD2	15	CASSLSRAGGDEQYF	TGTGCCAGCAGCTTAAGTCGAGCGGGAGGAGACGAGCAGTACTTC
TRBJ1-6	TRBV11-3	-	TRBD1	14	CASSPGQGNSPLHF	TGTGCCAGCAGCCCCGGACAGGGAAATTCACCCCTCCACTTT